This record concerns one TCR beta chain sequence. This clone is a singleton in its sample. What antigen it recognizes has not been identified. There are no base qualities to consult, and no much larger clone falls within one base. This sample was included in a study of PD-L1 blockade in urothelial cancer (dated by TCRdb to 2017 to 2019). General notes on the study: Therapy was started at some point between 2014 and 2016 for all patients, and atezolizumab 1,200 mg was administered intravenously every 3 weeks. About 90% of the 29 patients were males with bladder-origin urothelial cancer, and 18 of 29 reported a prior smoking history. Patients had an ECOG performance status of 0 or 1 and had received between 0 and 3 prior chemotherapy regimens. Blood samples were analyzed 3 weeks after the start of treatment (second dose) and 6 weeks after the start of treatment. Blood samples yielded a median of around 150,000 T cells and around 80,000 unique TCRs, with median clonality roughly 0.082. The study was an exploratory multi-omic analysis of somatic, immune and clinical correlates of response to PD-L1 blockade with atezolizumab in urothelial cancer. Pretreatment tumor samples, along with matched peripheral blood collected serially before and after atezolizumab treatment, underwent TCR sequencing. Progression-free survival longer than 6 months counted as durable clinical benefit, and TCR features were additionally tested against both progression-free and overall survival. In the same patients who had TCR sequencing, pretreatment tumors also underwent whole exome sequencing and RNA sequencing. Fewer than ten patients reached durable clinical benefit, while around 19 patients did not. Some 30 patients had pretreatment blood TCR-seq, about 25 had at least one posttreatment blood collection, and about 25 had tumor TCR-seq. Findings and caveats that apply to the study as a whole: Because the sample size was small (n of about 30) and many exploratory analyses were performed, the results are intended to be hypothesis-generating. Patients with durable benefit showed greater expansion of tumor-associated TCR clones in peripheral blood 3 weeks after starting treatment (n ≈ 22, p = 0.022). A pretreatment peripheral blood TCR clonality below the median was linked to improved progression-free and overall survival.

The cysteine opens and the phenylalanine closes a CDR3 of 13 amino acids. Only the CDR3 part of the read is kept: 39 bases, read in frame from the first base. Based on the germline V gene, the CDR1 and CDR2 sequences are SNHLY and FYNNEI. Cut back by 6 bases and 4 bases, the V and J ends lie 12 bases apart. Each PCR received spiked-in synthetic TCR analog templates so that absolute template abundance could be estimated from read counts. TCRbeta CDR3 regions were amplified from genomic DNA with bias-controlled V and J gene primers using the immunoSEQ assay. Sequencing of rearranged TCRbeta segments was performed at approximately 20X coverage. Per the authors' processing: Clustering was used to correct sequencing errors, and CDR3s were annotated against IMGT to assign V, D and J genes. Out-of-frame and stop-codon sequences were excluded, and only productive TCRbeta rearrangements were used in downstream analyses. Clonality was calculated as one minus the Shannon entropy normalized by the log of the number of unique productive sequences. Fisher's exact test with Benjamini-Hochberg correction, using a cutoff of adjusted p below 0.01, was how clones that differed between time points or between blood and tumor were identified. TCRdb took over this immuneACCESS table, retaining in-frame rearrangements with V and J assigned. Such tables are incomplete; in checked studies, under half of the missing clones stem from an unresolved V gene, and the remainder is unexplained. Clonal size and the V and J genes are those of that table, whereas D and trimming came from the DNA. The table for this sample lists some 57,000 clones; 84% of them were counted only once. The top ten clones comprise roughly 1.4% of the sample.

Explained via the paper, the time point label denotes: pretreatment peripheral blood. The cohort included about 29 patients with locally advanced or metastatic urothelial carcinoma who were treated at Memorial Sloan Kettering on a trial protocol. Peripheral blood mononuclear cells were collected from each patient pretreatment and during treatment, giving between 1 and 8 total time points per patient. The Qiagen DNeasy Blood extraction kit was used to purify genomic DNA from total PBMCs and from tumor samples. PBMCs were collected pretreatment and during treatment, and were isolated and stored as previously described.

This chain is built from TRBV2 and TRBJ1-2; no D gene call is confident. Source: PBMCs, taken around atezolizumab (anti-PD-L1) treatment. The sequence derives from a man in his fifties or sixties with urothelial cancer. In nucleotide form, the sequence is TGTGCCAGCAGGCTCAAGGCGGGCTATGGCTACACCTTC. Its protein is CASRLKAGYGYTF.